The following is a TCR beta chain sequence with its context. This sample was taken from a study of T cell responses to AZD1222 COVID-19 vaccine. Per the germline V gene, CDR1 is MNHEY and CDR2 is SVGEGT. Trimming stripped 2 bases from V and 0 bases from J, with 11 bases between. This CDR3 has 17 amino acids. Repertoires were generated with immunoSEQ multiplex PCR, while TCRdb's copy carries only in-frame clones and drops some. The repertoire holds 110,000 or so clones, with about 86% as singletons. Sequenced here: peripheral blood, sampled on day 0 of AZD1222 vaccination. This chain joins TRBV6-2 or TRBV6-3 and TRBJ2-6, with D possibly being TRBD1 (5 bases). The clonotype originates from an adult in good health. CDR3 region: CASSYGRAYSGANVLTF. CDR3 nucleotide sequence: TGTGCCAGCAGTTACGGCAGGGCCTACTCTGGGGCCAACGTCCTGACTTTC.